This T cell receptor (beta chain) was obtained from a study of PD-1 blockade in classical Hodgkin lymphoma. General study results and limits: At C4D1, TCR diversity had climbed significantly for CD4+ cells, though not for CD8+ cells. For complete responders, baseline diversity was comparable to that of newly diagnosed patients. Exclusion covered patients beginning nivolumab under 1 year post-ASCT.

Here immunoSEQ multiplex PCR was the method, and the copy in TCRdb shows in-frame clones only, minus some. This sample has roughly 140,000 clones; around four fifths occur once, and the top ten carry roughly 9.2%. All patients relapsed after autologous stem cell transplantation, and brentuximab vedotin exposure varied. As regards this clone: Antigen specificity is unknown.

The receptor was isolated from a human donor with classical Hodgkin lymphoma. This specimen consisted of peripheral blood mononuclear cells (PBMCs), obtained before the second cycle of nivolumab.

The CDR3 DNA sequence: TGTGCCACCAAGGGGGATGAACAGGGTTTCAATCAGCCCCAGCATTTT. Translating it yields CATKGDEQGFNQPQHF. The chain joins TRBV10-3 to TRBJ1-5; the D gene is possibly TRBD1 (6 bases). The CDR3 length is 16 residues. Trimming pared 10 bases from V and 3 bases from J, leaving 22 bases between. Germline values: CDR1 ENHRY, CDR2 SYGVKD.